This TCR delta chain was documented in a study of gamma-delta T cells after stem cell transplantation. Trimming at V came to 2 bases and at J to 0 bases, leaving 9 bases not matched to a gene. CDR1 and CDR2 from the germline V gene are GEAIGNYY and EKD. The CDR3 sequence is 17 residues long. TCRdb reprocessed the RT-PCR reads using CATT. The sample yields roughly 2,000 delta-chain clones, roughly 1.1% seen once. In its sample, this clone ranks as medium-sized (0.01 to 0.1%). Other nucleotide sequences in the sample specify the same CDR3. The sequenced material came from gamma-delta T cells. The V gene is TRDV2, the J gene TRDJ1; TRDD3 matches at 9 bases. The source is a human donor. It is not recorded whose cells these are; they may come from a transplant donor. In DNA, the CDR3 is TGTGCCTGTGACAGCCTGGGGGATCCAGATTACACCGATAAACTCATCTTT. Protein sequence: CACDSLGDPDYTDKLIF.